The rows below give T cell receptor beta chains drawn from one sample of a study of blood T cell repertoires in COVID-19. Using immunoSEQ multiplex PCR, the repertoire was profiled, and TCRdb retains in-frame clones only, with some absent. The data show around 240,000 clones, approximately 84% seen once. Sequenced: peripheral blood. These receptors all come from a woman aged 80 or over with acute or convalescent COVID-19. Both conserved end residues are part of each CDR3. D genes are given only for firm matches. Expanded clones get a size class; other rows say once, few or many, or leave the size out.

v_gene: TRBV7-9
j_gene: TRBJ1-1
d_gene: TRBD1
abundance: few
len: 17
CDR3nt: TGTGCCAGCAGCTTAGCAAGGACAGGGGGAGGGAACACTGAAGCTTTCTTT
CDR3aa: CASSLARTGGGNTEAFF

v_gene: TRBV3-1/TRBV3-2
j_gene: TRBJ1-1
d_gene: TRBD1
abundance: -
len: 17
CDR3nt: TGTGCCAGCAGCCAAGTGATCCCGGGACAGAGAGGCACTGAAGCTTTCTTT
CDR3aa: CASSQVIPGQRGTEAFF

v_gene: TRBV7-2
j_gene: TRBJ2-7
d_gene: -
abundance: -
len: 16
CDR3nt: TGTGCCAGCAGCTTAGGGGACAGCCGGGGGTTATACGAGCAGTACTTC
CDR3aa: CASSLGDSRGLYEQYF

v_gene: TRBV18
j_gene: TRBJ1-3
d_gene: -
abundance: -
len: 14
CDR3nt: TGTGCCAGCTCAACGACATTATCTGGAAACACCATATATTTT
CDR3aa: CASSTTLSGNTIYF

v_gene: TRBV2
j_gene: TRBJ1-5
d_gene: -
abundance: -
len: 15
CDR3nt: TGTGCCAGCACCATGGACAGTTATAGCAATCAGCCCCAGCATTTT
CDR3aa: CASTMDSYSNQPQHF

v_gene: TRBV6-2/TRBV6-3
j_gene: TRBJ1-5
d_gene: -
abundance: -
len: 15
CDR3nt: TGTGCCAGCAGTTATGGGGACACGGGCAATCAGCCCCAGCATTTT
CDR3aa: CASSYGDTGNQPQHF

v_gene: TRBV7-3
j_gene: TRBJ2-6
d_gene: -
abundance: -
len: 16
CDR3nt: TGTGCCAGCAGCTCCCCCGGACAGACTGGGGCCAACGTCCTGACTTTC
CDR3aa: CASSSPGQTGANVLTF

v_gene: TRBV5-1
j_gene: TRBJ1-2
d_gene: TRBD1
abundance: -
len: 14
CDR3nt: TGCGCCAGCACTATCTCCCGGGACAGGGTTCGATTAACCTTC
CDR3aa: CASTISRDRVRLTF

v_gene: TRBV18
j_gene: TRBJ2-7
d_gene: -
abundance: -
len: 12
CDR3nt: TGTGCCAGCTCACCCAACCGGTACGAGCAGTACTTC
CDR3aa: CASSPNRYEQYF

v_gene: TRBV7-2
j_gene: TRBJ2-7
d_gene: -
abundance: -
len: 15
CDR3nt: TGTGCCAGCAGCTTATCGGGGACACCCTCCTACGAGCAGTACTTC
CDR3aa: CASSLSGTPSYEQYF

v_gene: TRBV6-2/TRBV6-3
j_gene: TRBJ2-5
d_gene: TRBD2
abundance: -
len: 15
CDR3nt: TGTGCCAGCAGTACCTTCAGCGGGGGGGCGGAGACCCAGTACTTC
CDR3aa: CASSTFSGGAETQYF

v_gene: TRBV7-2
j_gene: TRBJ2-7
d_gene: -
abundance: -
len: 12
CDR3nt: TGTGCCAGCAGCTTATACTCCTACGAGCAGTACTTC
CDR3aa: CASSLYSYEQYF

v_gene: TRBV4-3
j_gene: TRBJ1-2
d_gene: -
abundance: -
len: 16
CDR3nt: TGCGCCAGCAGCCAAGGGGTTTCCGGGGGGTTCTATGGCTACACCTTC
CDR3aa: CASSQGVSGGFYGYTF

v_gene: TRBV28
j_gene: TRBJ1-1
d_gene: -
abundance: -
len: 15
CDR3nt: TGTGCCAGCAAACTCGGGGGAAGCCGGGGCACTGAAGCTTTCTTT
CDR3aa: CASKLGGSRGTEAFF

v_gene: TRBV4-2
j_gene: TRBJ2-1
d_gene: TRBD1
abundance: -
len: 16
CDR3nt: TGTGCCAGCAGCCAAGATTGGGACAGGCGTTACAATGAGCAGTTCTTC
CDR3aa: CASSQDWDRRYNEQFF

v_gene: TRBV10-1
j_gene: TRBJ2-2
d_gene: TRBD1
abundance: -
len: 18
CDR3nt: TGCGCCAGCATAAATGCCGGGACAGGGGGCTCACTCACCGGGGAGCTGTTTTTT
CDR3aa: CASINAGTGGSLTGELFF

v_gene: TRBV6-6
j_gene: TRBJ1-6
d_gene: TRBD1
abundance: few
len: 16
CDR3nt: TGTGCCAGCAACCGGGACAGGAGCTCCTATAATTCACCCCTCCACTTT
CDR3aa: CASNRDRSSYNSPLHF

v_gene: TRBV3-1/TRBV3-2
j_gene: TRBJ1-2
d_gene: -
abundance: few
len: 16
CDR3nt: TGTGCCAGCAGCCAAGTGCCGTCGCCGGTTAACTATGGCTACACCTTC
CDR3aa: CASSQVPSPVNYGYTF

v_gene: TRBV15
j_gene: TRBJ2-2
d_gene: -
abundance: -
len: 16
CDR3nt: TGTGCCACCAGCAAGGGCGAGGGAACGAACACCGGGGAGCTGTTTTTT
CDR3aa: CATSKGEGTNTGELFF

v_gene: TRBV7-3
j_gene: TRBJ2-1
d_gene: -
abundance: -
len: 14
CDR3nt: TGTGCCAGCTCAGTCAGGGGTAACCCCGGGGAGCAGTTCTTC
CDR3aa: CASSVRGNPGEQFF

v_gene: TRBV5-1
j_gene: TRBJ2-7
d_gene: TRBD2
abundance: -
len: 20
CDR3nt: TGCGCCAGCAGCTTGGAGGGGGCATTTGGACTAGCGGGCGACTCCTACGAGCAGTACTTC
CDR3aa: CASSLEGAFGLAGDSYEQYF

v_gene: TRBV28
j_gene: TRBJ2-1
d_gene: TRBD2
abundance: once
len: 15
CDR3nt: TGTGCCAGCAGTCCACCGGGTAGCGGGCGACATGAGCAGTTCTTC
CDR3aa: CASSPPGSGRHEQFF

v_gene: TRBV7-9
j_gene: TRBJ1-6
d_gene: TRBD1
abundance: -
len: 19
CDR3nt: TGTGCCAGCAGCTTAGACTCTGTGGACAGGGGGCGAAGTGATGCACCCCTCCACTTT
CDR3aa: CASSLDSVDRGRSDAPLHF

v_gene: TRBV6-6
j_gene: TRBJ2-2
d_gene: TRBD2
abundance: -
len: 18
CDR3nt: TGTGCCAGCAGTCAACACCCCGGGACTAGCGGGGTGACCGGGGAGCTGTTTTTT
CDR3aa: CASSQHPGTSGVTGELFF

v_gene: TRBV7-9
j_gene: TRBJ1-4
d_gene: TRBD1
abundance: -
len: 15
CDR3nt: TGTGCCAGCAGGGCGTCCGGGACAGCGAATGAAAAACTGTTTTTT
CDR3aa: CASRASGTANEKLFF

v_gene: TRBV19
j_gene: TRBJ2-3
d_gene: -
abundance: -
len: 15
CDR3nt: TGTGCCAGTAGTCCAACCCAGGGGAGCACAGATACGCAGTATTTT
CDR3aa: CASSPTQGSTDTQYF

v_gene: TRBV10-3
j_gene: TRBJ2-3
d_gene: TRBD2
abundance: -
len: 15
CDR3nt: TGTGCCATCAGTAACCGACTAGCGGACACAGATACGCAGTATTTT
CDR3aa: CAISNRLADTDTQYF

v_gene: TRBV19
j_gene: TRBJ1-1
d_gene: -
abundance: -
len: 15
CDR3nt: TGTGCCAGTAGTTCCCCCTTTGATTTGAAGCCTGAAGCTTTCTTT
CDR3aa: CASSSPFDLKPEAFF

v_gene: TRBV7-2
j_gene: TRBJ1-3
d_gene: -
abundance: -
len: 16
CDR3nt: TGTGCCAGCAGCTTAGGCGGGAGTAGCTCTGGAAACACCATATATTTT
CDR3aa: CASSLGGSSSGNTIYF

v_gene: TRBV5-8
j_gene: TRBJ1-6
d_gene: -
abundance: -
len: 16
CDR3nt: TGTGCCAGCAGTCACAGGCCAATTTCTTATAATTCACCCCTCCACTTT
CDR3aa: CASSHRPISYNSPLHF

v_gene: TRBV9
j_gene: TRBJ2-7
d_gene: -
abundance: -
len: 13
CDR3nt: TGTGCCAGCAGCCCTGGTGAGGCCCTACAGCAGTACTTC
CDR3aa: CASSPGEALQQYF

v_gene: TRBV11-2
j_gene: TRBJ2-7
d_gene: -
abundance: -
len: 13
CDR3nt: TGTGCCAGCAGCGCAGGACAGTCATACGAGCAGTACTTC
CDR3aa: CASSAGQSYEQYF

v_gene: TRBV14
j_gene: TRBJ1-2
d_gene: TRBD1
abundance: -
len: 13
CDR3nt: TGTGCCACCTCGACAGGGCTTAACTATGGCTACACCTTC
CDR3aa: CATSTGLNYGYTF

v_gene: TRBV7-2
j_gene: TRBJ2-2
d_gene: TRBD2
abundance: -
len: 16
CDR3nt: TGTGCCAGCAGCTTAGCAGCGGGGGCTGCTACCGGGGAGCTGTTTTTT
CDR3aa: CASSLAAGAATGELFF

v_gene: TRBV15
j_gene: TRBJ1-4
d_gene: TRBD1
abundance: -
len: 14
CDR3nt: TGTGCCACCAGAGAAGGGGACAGGGAAAACAAACTGTTTTTT
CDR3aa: CATREGDRENKLFF

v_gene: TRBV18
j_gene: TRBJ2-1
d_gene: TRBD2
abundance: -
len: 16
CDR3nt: TGTGCCAGCTCACTAGACACGATTCTAGCGGGAGGTGAGCAGTTCTTC
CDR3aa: CASSLDTILAGGEQFF

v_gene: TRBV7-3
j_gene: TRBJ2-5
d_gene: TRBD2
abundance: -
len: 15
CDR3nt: TGTGCCAGCAGCTTAACCCGGACTAGCAAGGAGACCCAGTACTTC
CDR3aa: CASSLTRTSKETQYF

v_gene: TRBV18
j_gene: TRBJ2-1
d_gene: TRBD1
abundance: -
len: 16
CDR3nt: TGTGCCAGCTCACCGAAGGACAGGAATTCCTACAATGAGCAGTTCTTC
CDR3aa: CASSPKDRNSYNEQFF

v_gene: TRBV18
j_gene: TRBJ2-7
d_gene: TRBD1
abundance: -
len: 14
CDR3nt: TGTGCCAGCTCACCCGGGACAGGGTCCTACGAGCAGTACTTC
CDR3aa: CASSPGTGSYEQYF

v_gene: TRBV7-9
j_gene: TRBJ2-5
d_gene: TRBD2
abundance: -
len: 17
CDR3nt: TGTGCCAGCAGCCCCCGACTAGCGGGGGGGAGGCAAGAGACCCAGTACTTC
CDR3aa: CASSPRLAGGRQETQYF

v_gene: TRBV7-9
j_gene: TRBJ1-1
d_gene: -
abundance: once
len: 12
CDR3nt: TGTGCCAGCAGCTCGCCAACAGCCGAAGCTTTCTTT
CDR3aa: CASSSPTAEAFF

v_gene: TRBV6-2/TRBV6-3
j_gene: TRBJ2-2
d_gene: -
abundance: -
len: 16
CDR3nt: TGTGCCAGCAGTTACTCGAAGGGGCAAGGCACCGGGGAGCTGTTTTTT
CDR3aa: CASSYSKGQGTGELFF

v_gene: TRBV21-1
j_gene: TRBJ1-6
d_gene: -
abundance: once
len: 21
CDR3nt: TGTGCCAGCAGCCAAATGGGGGGAGGCTTCTCCCTCAGCTCCTATAATTCACCCCTCCACTTT
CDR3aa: CASSQMGGGFSLSSYNSPLHF